A single sample is the source of the 7 T cell receptor beta chains below, sequenced in a study of cytomegalovirus exposure and HLA in healthy donors. 60 Vbeta and 13 Jbeta primers were used in PCR. Clones were read by immunoSEQ multiplex PCR, and TCRdb kept only the in-frame ones, dropping some. The profile shows some 110,000 clones, around 75% of them singletons. The sequenced sample consisted of PBMCs. The receptors were sampled from a man aged 40-49 years in good health and CMV-seronegative.

This clone was counted a single time. CDR3 loop: CASSLRGGGGYTF. The CDR3 DNA follows: TGTGCCAGCAGCTTACGGGGAGGGGGTGGCTACACCTTC. This chain connects TRBV11-3 to TRBJ1-2; D might be TRBD1 (6 bases). Germline V CDR1 and CDR2: SGHNT, YENEEA. V was pared by 2 bases and J by 7 bases, with 11 bases between. The CDR3 has 13 amino acids.

CDR3 loop: CASSPKTGFNEKLFF. The CDR3 DNA reads TGTGCCAGCAGCCCCAAGACAGGGTTTAATGAAAAACTGTTTTTT. The chain uses TRBV7-2 and TRBJ1-4, with 7 bases identical to TRBD1. The CDR3 is 15 amino acids. V lost 5 bases and J lost 4; bases outside the gene matches: 7. Germline V lookup: CDR1 SGHTA, CDR2 FQGNSA.

This clone has only a few counts. The chain has TRBV28 and TRBJ2-6; 7 nucleotides match TRBD1. Losses at the gene ends were 6 bases for V and 2 bases for J; bases not matched to a gene: 4. The CDR3 has 15 amino acids. Looked up from germline, CDR1 is MDHEN and CDR2 is SYDVKM. The DNA of the CDR3 is TGTGCCAGCAGCGACACAGGGGCTGGGGCCAACGTCCTGACTTTC. This codes for CASSDTGAGANVLTF.

This clone was found once. The rearrangement links TRBV30 to TRBJ1-6; no clear D. Trimming took off 2 bases at V and 9 bases at J, with 5 bases between the two ends. CDR1 and CDR2 (germline): GTSNPN, SVGIG (reference sequence). The CDR3 has 11 residues. In DNA, the CDR3 is TGTGCCTGGAGTTCGGGTTCACCCCTCCACTTT. The encoded protein is CAWSSGSPLHF.

This chain uses TRBV10-2 with TRBJ1-1, with D unresolved. CDR3 size: 13 residues. CDR1 is WSHSY, CDR2 SAAADI, per germline. The ends were cut back, 5 bases at V and 4 bases at J, with 11 bases in the middle. The CDR3 is CASSPTPATEAFF. The CDR3 nucleotides read TGCGCCAGCAGTCCTACCCCCGCCACTGAAGCTTTCTTT.

A remark on this clone: Compared with germline, one end of the junction differs, possibly owing to a read error. The chain is built from TRBV7-9 and TRBJ1-1, with 7 bases matching TRBD1. The CDR3 consists of 12 residues. In germline, CDR1 is SEHNR, CDR2 FQNEAQ (reference sequence). In nucleotides, the CDR3 is TGTTCCAGCAGCTTAACTACAGGGGTAGCTTTCTTT. Translating it yields CSSSLTTGVAFF.

This chain joins TRBV7-9 and TRBJ1-4; D is undetermined. The V gene lost 5 bases and the J gene lost 3 bases, with 13 bases spanning the gap. Germline loops: CDR1 SEHNR, CDR2 FQNEAQ (reference sequence). This CDR3 is 15 amino acids long. CDR3 coding DNA: TGTGCCAGCAGCCCCGCGGCGATCTCTAATGAAAAACTGTTTTTT. This translates into CASSPAAISNEKLFF.